This is a list of T cell receptor beta chains from one sample in a study of blood T cell repertoires in COVID-19. The method was immunoSEQ multiplex PCR; TCRdb's version includes in-frame clones alone and lacks a portion of them. The data contain roughly 72,000 clones, roughly 80% of them singletons. The sample taken for sequencing was peripheral blood. The receptors were sampled from a man in his sixties or seventies who had recovered from COVID-19. Both conserved end residues are part of each CDR3. A D gene is named only where the DNA matches it firmly. Clone size appears in some rows only: once, few, many, or a class for an expanded clone.

d_call: .; cdr3_length: 13; v_call: TRBV10-1; j_call: TRBJ2-7; clone_size: .; cdr3_nt: TGCGCCAGCAGTCGCTGGTCTGAGGGAGAGCAGTACTTC; cdr3_aa: CASSRWSEGEQYF
d_call: TRBD1; cdr3_length: 14; v_call: TRBV10-3; j_call: TRBJ2-2; clone_size: few; cdr3_nt: TGTGCCATCAGAACAGGGGAAGACACCGGGGAGCTGTTTTTT; cdr3_aa: CAIRTGEDTGELFF
d_call: TRBD2; cdr3_length: 17; v_call: TRBV9; j_call: TRBJ2-2; clone_size: .; cdr3_nt: TGTGCCAGCAGCCCGTTAGCGGGGGACTCGAACACCGGGGAGCTGTTTTTT; cdr3_aa: CASSPLAGDSNTGELFF
d_call: TRBD1; cdr3_length: 18; v_call: TRBV6-2/TRBV6-3; j_call: TRBJ2-2; clone_size: .; cdr3_nt: TGTGCCAGCAGTTTAACCGGGACAGGGGCCTCAAACACCGGGGAGCTGTTTTTT; cdr3_aa: CASSLTGTGASNTGELFF
d_call: .; cdr3_length: 17; v_call: TRBV18; j_call: TRBJ2-3; clone_size: .; cdr3_nt: TGTGCCAGCTCACCCCCCCAGTACCAGGCAGGCACAGATACGCAGTATTTT; cdr3_aa: CASSPPQYQAGTDTQYF
d_call: .; cdr3_length: 14; v_call: TRBV5-6; j_call: TRBJ2-7; clone_size: .; cdr3_nt: TGTGCCAGCAGCTTGTTAGAGCTACCCTACGAGCAGTACTTC; cdr3_aa: CASSLLELPYEQYF
d_call: TRBD2; cdr3_length: 15; v_call: TRBV28; j_call: TRBJ2-1; clone_size: .; cdr3_nt: TGTGCCAGCAGTTTGTATAGCGGGAGTCGGAATGAGCAGTTCTTC; cdr3_aa: CASSLYSGSRNEQFF
d_call: .; cdr3_length: 17; v_call: TRBV4-3; j_call: TRBJ1-6; clone_size: .; cdr3_nt: TGCGCCAGCAGCCAAGGAGGGAGGGACATTATAAATTCACCCCTCCACTTT; cdr3_aa: CASSQGGRDIINSPLHF
d_call: .; cdr3_length: 13; v_call: TRBV10-3; j_call: TRBJ1-1; clone_size: .; cdr3_nt: TGTGCCATTTCCCGGGATATGAACACTGAAGCTTTCTTT; cdr3_aa: CAISRDMNTEAFF
d_call: .; cdr3_length: 15; v_call: TRBV5-1; j_call: TRBJ2-3; clone_size: once; cdr3_nt: TGCGCCAGCAGCTTGGACCGTACTAGCACAGATACGCAGTATTTT; cdr3_aa: CASSLDRTSTDTQYF
d_call: TRBD2; cdr3_length: 20; v_call: TRBV3-1/TRBV3-2; j_call: TRBJ2-3; clone_size: .; cdr3_nt: TGTGCCAGCAGCCAAGGCTTTGCTTGGGCCGGGGGGACCGTCGCAGATACGCAGTATTTT; cdr3_aa: CASSQGFAWAGGTVADTQYF
d_call: .; cdr3_length: 14; v_call: TRBV6-1; j_call: TRBJ2-2; clone_size: .; cdr3_nt: TGTGCCAGCCGGGGGGCTATGAACACCGGGGAGCTGTTTTTT; cdr3_aa: CASRGAMNTGELFF
d_call: TRBD1; cdr3_length: 16; v_call: TRBV5-1; j_call: TRBJ2-3; clone_size: .; cdr3_nt: TGCGCCAGCAGCTTGGAGGGACAGCTTAGCACAGATACGCAGTATTTT; cdr3_aa: CASSLEGQLSTDTQYF
d_call: .; cdr3_length: 16; v_call: TRBV11-2; j_call: TRBJ2-7; clone_size: .; cdr3_nt: TGTGCCAGCAGCTTACTACCGGGACACCCGATCTACGAGCAGTACTTC; cdr3_aa: CASSLLPGHPIYEQYF
d_call: .; cdr3_length: 15; v_call: TRBV7-4; j_call: TRBJ2-1; clone_size: .; cdr3_nt: TGTGCCAGCAGCCGAGGAGGAGGCTCCTACAATGAGCAGTTCTTC; cdr3_aa: CASSRGGGSYNEQFF
d_call: .; cdr3_length: 18; v_call: TRBV4-3; j_call: TRBJ2-5; clone_size: once; cdr3_nt: TGCGCCAGCAGCCAAGATGCGCGGGCTTTTGGCGAGCGAGAGACCCAGTACTTC; cdr3_aa: CASSQDARAFGERETQYF
d_call: TRBD2; cdr3_length: 17; v_call: TRBV10-1; j_call: TRBJ2-7; clone_size: .; cdr3_nt: TGCGCCAGCGGGCGAGGGCTAGCGGGAGATTTTGGCTACGAGCAGTACTTC; cdr3_aa: CASGRGLAGDFGYEQYF
d_call: .; cdr3_length: 14; v_call: TRBV29-1; j_call: TRBJ2-3; clone_size: .; cdr3_nt: TGCAGCGTTGGGCAGGGACTCCGCACAGATACGCAGTATTTT; cdr3_aa: CSVGQGLRTDTQYF
d_call: TRBD2; cdr3_length: 15; v_call: TRBV29-1; j_call: TRBJ2-3; clone_size: .; cdr3_nt: TGCAGCGTTCAAGGACTAGCGGGAGTGGGAGATACGCAGTATTTT; cdr3_aa: CSVQGLAGVGDTQYF
d_call: TRBD2; cdr3_length: 13; v_call: TRBV11-3; j_call: TRBJ2-1; clone_size: .; cdr3_nt: TGTGCCAGCAGCTCCACTAGCGCCAATGAGCAGTTCTTC; cdr3_aa: CASSSTSANEQFF
d_call: TRBD2; cdr3_length: 13; v_call: TRBV10-2; j_call: TRBJ2-3; clone_size: .; cdr3_nt: TGCGCCAGCACCCCCGAGCGGGAAGATACGCAGTATTTT; cdr3_aa: CASTPEREDTQYF
d_call: TRBD1; cdr3_length: 14; v_call: TRBV18; j_call: TRBJ1-6; clone_size: .; cdr3_nt: TGTGCCAGCTCCTCCGGGACAGGGGGATCACCCCTCCACTTT; cdr3_aa: CASSSGTGGSPLHF
d_call: TRBD1; cdr3_length: 15; v_call: TRBV3-1/TRBV3-2; j_call: TRBJ1-2; clone_size: .; cdr3_nt: TGTGCCAGCAGCCTACAGGGGATTCACCTCTATGGCTACACCTTC; cdr3_aa: CASSLQGIHLYGYTF
d_call: TRBD2; cdr3_length: 19; v_call: TRBV5-1; j_call: TRBJ2-6; clone_size: .; cdr3_nt: TGCGCCAGCAGCCCGGGACTAGCGGGACAGGCCTCTGGGGCCAACGTCCTGACTTTC; cdr3_aa: CASSPGLAGQASGANVLTF
d_call: .; cdr3_length: 12; v_call: TRBV4-3; j_call: TRBJ2-5; clone_size: .; cdr3_nt: TGCGCCAGCAGTGATCGGGGTGGGACCCAGTACTTC; cdr3_aa: CASSDRGGTQYF
d_call: TRBD2; cdr3_length: 15; v_call: TRBV12-5; j_call: TRBJ2-3; clone_size: .; cdr3_nt: TGTGCTAGTGGTTTCCTAGCGGGGGGGAGAGATACGCAGTATTTT; cdr3_aa: CASGFLAGGRDTQYF
d_call: .; cdr3_length: 15; v_call: TRBV27; j_call: TRBJ1-6; clone_size: .; cdr3_nt: TGTGCCAGCAGTTTAAGCGGGGGGCAGGGGTCACCCCTCCACTTT; cdr3_aa: CASSLSGGQGSPLHF
d_call: .; cdr3_length: 16; v_call: TRBV4-3; j_call: TRBJ1-6; clone_size: .; cdr3_nt: TGCGCCAGCAGCCAAGAGATCGGTCATAGGGAGTCACCCCTCCACTTT; cdr3_aa: CASSQEIGHRESPLHF
d_call: .; cdr3_length: 16; v_call: TRBV4-1; j_call: TRBJ2-3; clone_size: .; cdr3_nt: TGCGCCAGCAGCCAAGATTTCCCCCTTTCGGGAGATACGCAGTATTTT; cdr3_aa: CASSQDFPLSGDTQYF
d_call: .; cdr3_length: 14; v_call: TRBV27; j_call: TRBJ2-5; clone_size: .; cdr3_nt: TGTGCCAGCAGAGGGGTCGTGGGGTGGAAGACCCAGTACTTC; cdr3_aa: CASRGVVGWKTQYF
d_call: .; cdr3_length: 15; v_call: TRBV4-3; j_call: TRBJ1-2; clone_size: once; cdr3_nt: TGCGCCAGCAGCCAAGATCCACATTTCCCTCGTGGCTACACCTTC; cdr3_aa: CASSQDPHFPRGYTF
d_call: .; cdr3_length: 14; v_call: TRBV28; j_call: TRBJ1-5; clone_size: few; cdr3_nt: TGTGCCAGCACAGCGGGGTTAGGCAATCAGCCCCAGCATTTT; cdr3_aa: CASTAGLGNQPQHF
d_call: .; cdr3_length: 16; v_call: TRBV3-1/TRBV3-2; j_call: TRBJ1-6; clone_size: .; cdr3_nt: TGTGCCAGCAGCCAAGAAACAGGGCTGGAGAATTCACCCCTCCACTTT; cdr3_aa: CASSQETGLENSPLHF
d_call: TRBD1; cdr3_length: 14; v_call: TRBV11-2; j_call: TRBJ2-1; clone_size: once; cdr3_nt: TGTGCCAGCAGCACCCCGGGACAGGGAGGCGAGCAGTTCTTC; cdr3_aa: CASSTPGQGGEQFF
d_call: .; cdr3_length: 16; v_call: TRBV11-2; j_call: TRBJ2-1; clone_size: .; cdr3_nt: TGTGCCAGCAGCTTAGGATCAATCGGGGTGTACAATGAGCAGTTCTTC; cdr3_aa: CASSLGSIGVYNEQFF
d_call: TRBD1; cdr3_length: 15; v_call: TRBV9; j_call: TRBJ2-7; clone_size: .; cdr3_nt: TGTGCCAGCAGCGGAGGAACAGGGGATGTTGGCGAGCAGTACTTC; cdr3_aa: CASSGGTGDVGEQYF
d_call: .; cdr3_length: 14; v_call: TRBV7-6; j_call: TRBJ1-6; clone_size: .; cdr3_nt: TGTGCCAGCAGCCAGGACAGTCCTAATTCACCCCTCCACTTT; cdr3_aa: CASSQDSPNSPLHF
d_call: .; cdr3_length: 17; v_call: TRBV19; j_call: TRBJ1-3; clone_size: .; cdr3_nt: TGTGCCAGTAGAAAAGCTAGGACAGCTTCCTCTGGAAACACCATATATTTT; cdr3_aa: CASRKARTASSGNTIYF
d_call: TRBD1; cdr3_length: 15; v_call: TRBV30; j_call: TRBJ2-1; clone_size: once; cdr3_nt: TGTGCCTGGATTCCCGACAGGGGGCGCCATGGTGAGCAGTTCTTC; cdr3_aa: CAWIPDRGRHGEQFF
d_call: .; cdr3_length: 17; v_call: TRBV12-2; j_call: TRBJ1-3; clone_size: .; cdr3_nt: TGTGCAAGTCGCTTGTACCGGGACAGGGGTTCTGGAAACACCATATATTTT; cdr3_aa: CASRLYRDRGSGNTIYF
d_call: .; cdr3_length: 13; v_call: TRBV7-9; j_call: TRBJ2-5; clone_size: .; cdr3_nt: TGTGCCAGCAGCTTAGTGAGCCAAGAGACCCAGTACTTC; cdr3_aa: CASSLVSQETQYF
d_call: TRBD2; cdr3_length: 14; v_call: TRBV7-9; j_call: TRBJ2-1; clone_size: .; cdr3_nt: TGTGCCAGCAGCACTAGCGGGAGATACAATGAGCAGTTCTTC; cdr3_aa: CASSTSGRYNEQFF
d_call: .; cdr3_length: 14; v_call: TRBV2; j_call: TRBJ1-4; clone_size: .; cdr3_nt: TGTGCCAGCACCCTACTGGACAGTAATGAAAAACTGTTTTTT; cdr3_aa: CASTLLDSNEKLFF
d_call: .; cdr3_length: 14; v_call: TRBV7-6; j_call: TRBJ1-1; clone_size: .; cdr3_nt: TGTGCCAGCAGCCCAGCAGGGGCGAACACTGAAGCTTTCTTT; cdr3_aa: CASSPAGANTEAFF
d_call: .; cdr3_length: 12; v_call: TRBV19; j_call: TRBJ1-1; clone_size: few; cdr3_nt: TGTGCCAGTAGTCACCGTCAGGGTGAAGCTTTCTTT; cdr3_aa: CASSHRQGEAFF
d_call: .; cdr3_length: 15; v_call: TRBV11-3; j_call: TRBJ2-3; clone_size: .; cdr3_nt: TGTGCCAGCAGCTTTCGAGGGATGGGCATGGATACGCAGTATTTT; cdr3_aa: CASSFRGMGMDTQYF
d_call: .; cdr3_length: 17; v_call: TRBV7-9; j_call: TRBJ2-7; clone_size: .; cdr3_nt: TGTGCCAGCAGCGACTCTACGACCGGGTTCACCTCCTACGAGCAGTACTTC; cdr3_aa: CASSDSTTGFTSYEQYF
d_call: TRBD2; cdr3_length: 16; v_call: TRBV5-1; j_call: TRBJ2-1; clone_size: .; cdr3_nt: TGCGCCAGCAGCCAAGGACTAGCTCGTTCCTACAATGAGCAGTTCTTC; cdr3_aa: CASSQGLARSYNEQFF
d_call: TRBD1; cdr3_length: 15; v_call: TRBV7-2; j_call: TRBJ1-4; clone_size: few; cdr3_nt: TGTGCCAGCAGCTTAAACACAGGGGAGAATGAAAAACTGTTTTTT; cdr3_aa: CASSLNTGENEKLFF
d_call: .; cdr3_length: 14; v_call: TRBV28; j_call: TRBJ1-1; clone_size: .; cdr3_nt: TGTGCCAGCAGCCTAAGCCCGCGGGACACTGAAGCTTTCTTT; cdr3_aa: CASSLSPRDTEAFF
d_call: TRBD1; cdr3_length: 14; v_call: TRBV28; j_call: TRBJ1-1; clone_size: .; cdr3_nt: TGTGCCAGCAGGCGACAGGGGGAAAACACTGAAGCTTTCTTT; cdr3_aa: CASRRQGENTEAFF
d_call: .; cdr3_length: 16; v_call: TRBV6-1; j_call: TRBJ1-5; clone_size: .; cdr3_nt: TGTGCCAGCAGTGCCTACCGGGACGGAGGGGTTCAGCCCCAGCATTTT; cdr3_aa: CASSAYRDGGVQPQHF
d_call: .; cdr3_length: 13; v_call: TRBV27; j_call: TRBJ2-1; clone_size: .; cdr3_nt: TGTGCCAGCAGTTCAGGACATTTCAATGAGCAGTTCTTC; cdr3_aa: CASSSGHFNEQFF
d_call: TRBD2; cdr3_length: 17; v_call: TRBV3-1/TRBV3-2; j_call: TRBJ2-1; clone_size: .; cdr3_nt: TGTGCCAGCAGCCAAGTGGCCGGGACTAGCGGGGTATCGGAGCAGTTCTTC; cdr3_aa: CASSQVAGTSGVSEQFF
d_call: .; cdr3_length: 15; v_call: TRBV19; j_call: TRBJ2-1; clone_size: .; cdr3_nt: TGTGCCAGTAGGATTAAAGCCTACGTAGACAATGAGCAGTTCTTC; cdr3_aa: CASRIKAYVDNEQFF
d_call: TRBD1; cdr3_length: 17; v_call: TRBV6-2/TRBV6-3; j_call: TRBJ2-2; clone_size: .; cdr3_nt: TGTGCCAGCAGTTCTACTATAGGACAGGGGAGCCCCGGGGAGCTGTTTTTT; cdr3_aa: CASSSTIGQGSPGELFF
d_call: TRBD1; cdr3_length: 16; v_call: TRBV2; j_call: TRBJ2-5; clone_size: .; cdr3_nt: TGTGCCAGCAGACTTGGGACAGGATCCCTGTTGGAGACCCAGTACTTC; cdr3_aa: CASRLGTGSLLETQYF
d_call: .; cdr3_length: 15; v_call: TRBV5-1; j_call: TRBJ2-7; clone_size: .; cdr3_nt: TGCGCCAGCAGCTTGTCTGGGGCCGACTCCTACGAGCAGTACTTC; cdr3_aa: CASSLSGADSYEQYF
d_call: .; cdr3_length: 14; v_call: TRBV7-2; j_call: TRBJ2-7; clone_size: .; cdr3_nt: TGTGCCAGCAGCTCCACAGTCCCCGGGGGCGAGCAGTACTTC; cdr3_aa: CASSSTVPGGEQYF